What follows describes a single TCR beta chain. Its antigen is not identified. Specified treatment: approximately 9-day PBMC culture with coronavirus spike peptide pools or control peptides (ViraFEST assay). These data come from a study of vaccination and CD4 T cells after COVID-19. Trimming shortened V by 4 bases and J by 5 bases, and 15 bases separated the two germline ends. Germline values: CDR1 SEHNR, CDR2 FQNEAQ (reference sequence). The CDR3 has 14 amino acids. An Oncomine TCR Beta short-read assay was used to sequence the DNA from cultured CD4+ T cells. TCRdb re-analysed the PCR reads in MiXCR, keeping a single row per CDR3 protein. This table has thousands of distinct CDR3 sequences, around three fifths appearing once.

Sequenced sample: CD4+ T cells from blood, cultured in vitro. The sequence was collected from a human donor who had recovered from COVID-19. This rearrangement joins TRBV7-9 to TRBJ2-7; the D gene could be TRBD1 or TRBD2 (5 bases each). CDR3 in DNA: TGTGCCAGCAGCTCCTCAAGCGGCAGGGACGAGCAGTACTTC. As protein: CASSSSSGRDEQYF.